This T cell receptor (beta chain) stems from a study of pediatric ulcerative colitis (dated by TCRdb to about 2019). Concerning the study at large: Among the ulcerative colitis patients, about seven had pancolitis and two had left-sided colitis, and histology in every patient was consistent with ulcerative colitis. From roughly 10 newly diagnosed, treatment-naive pediatric ulcerative colitis patients and four non-IBD control children, paired blood and rectal samples were collected. By Pediatric Ulcerative Colitis Activity Index, two patients had mild disease, four had moderate disease and three had acute severe colitis.

Rearranged CDR3 beta regions were amplified from genomic DNA with multiplex V and J primers using the immunoSEQ TRB Survey service. To keep sequencing depth the same across samples, survey-level depth of up to 500,000 reads per sample was applied. Libraries were purified, pooled and sequenced on Illumina technology. From the authors' description of their analysis: Productive clonality, sample overlap, pairwise scatters, CDR3 beta length, V/D/J gene usage and productiveness were assessed with immunoSEQ online tools. Alongside Shannon and Simpson indices, calculated diversity was computed as the number of unique rearrangements divided by total templates, multiplied by 100. For principal component analysis, Z-score normalized data were analyzed with the R prcomp function and the ggbiplot package. Morisita's index was used to quantify blood-rectal clonal overlap within each subject. TCRdb limited this immuneACCESS table to in-frame rearrangements with V and J called. A share of clones is missing; checked studies link under half to unresolved V genes, and the rest is unexplained. V and J calls plus clone size are reproduced from that table; the DNA served to infer D and trimming. Here the sample has around 14,000 clones; more than 80% occur a single time. More than 0.85% of the sample rests with the top ten.

A word on this clone: The clone's antigen remains unknown. Base-call qualities are not available, and no considerably larger clone is one nucleotide away.

Broad study findings and their caveats: Two rectal CDR3 clonotypes were found in every ulcerative colitis patient but in no control. Controls, mild-moderate and acute severe colitis patients were separated by rectal repertoire features, and reduced rectal diversity due to clonal expansions was observed in acute severe colitis. Autologous blood-rectal clonal overlap was significantly higher in ulcerative colitis patients than in controls, suggesting increased T cell trafficking to inflamed tissue. For technical reasons, substantially fewer templates were yielded by the blood samples of two patients, and these blood samples were excluded from blood-rectal overlap analysis. The healthy control group was small, with only a few individuals. Repertoires were derived from total lymphocyte DNA, so rare subsets such as regulatory T cells may have patterns not reflected.

Based on the germline V gene, the CDR1 and CDR2 sequences are SGHRS and YFSETQ. The CDR3 sequence holds 13 residues, the cysteine and phenylalanine included. Only the CDR3 portion is preserved as DNA: 39 bases, with reading frame beginning at the first base. Between the V and J ends, shortened by 1 base and 7 bases respectively, the junction contains 12 bases. Ulcerative colitis patients had received no immunosuppressive medication before the diagnostic colonoscopy. A blood sample was drawn at the time of the colonoscopy. The Wizard kit (Promega) was used to extract genomic DNA from both blood and intestinal samples.

This receptor chain uses TRBV5-1 and TRBJ2-7; the D gene is possibly TRBD2, with 5 bases matching. Sequencing used blood. This receptor was obtained from a boy aged 10-17 years with moderate ulcerative colitis. The CDR3 region has the sequence CASSLTASGEQYF. In nucleotides, the sequence is TGCGCCAGCAGCTTGACGGCCTCGGGGGAGCAGTACTTC.